This T cell receptor beta chain was obtained from a study of CD8+ T cells in alopecia areata. RNA was isolated and reverse transcribed to cDNA, the sequencing template. Sequencing used immunoSEQ multiplex PCR; TCRdb keeps in-frame clones, though not all of them. The table shows about 180,000 clones, with 63% occurring only once. Lesional scalp punch biopsies and peripheral blood came from alopecia areata patients. Sorting from PBMCs produced CD4+ and CD8+ T cells. The CDR3 extends over 14 amino acids. Germline loops: CDR1 MNHEY, CDR2 SMNVEV (reference sequence). With 4 bases removed from V and 4 bases from J, the gap between germline ends came to 10 bases.

This clonotype was obtained from a human donor with alopecia areata. Sequencing used CD4+ T cells sorted from blood, obtained at week 0. The chain couples TRBV27 to TRBJ2-2; D gene ambiguous. The CDR3 spells CASSSVLSTGELFF. CDR3 sequence (DNA): TGTGCCAGCAGTTCAGTACTGAGCACCGGGGAGCTGTTTTTT.